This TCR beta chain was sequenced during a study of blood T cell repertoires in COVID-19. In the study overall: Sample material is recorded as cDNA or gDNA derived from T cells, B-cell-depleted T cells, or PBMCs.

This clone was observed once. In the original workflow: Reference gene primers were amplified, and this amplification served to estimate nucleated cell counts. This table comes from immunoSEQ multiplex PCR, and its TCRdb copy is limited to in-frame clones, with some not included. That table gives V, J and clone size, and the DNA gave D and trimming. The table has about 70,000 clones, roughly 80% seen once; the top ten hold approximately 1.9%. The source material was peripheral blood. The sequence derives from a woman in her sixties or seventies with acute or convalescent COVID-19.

Here the CDR3 DNA reads TGTGCCATCAGTGCACGGGGTTCCTCTGGAAACACCATATATTTT. It is translated as CAISARGSSGNTIYF. This chain connects TRBV10-3 to TRBJ1-3; no firm D call. Trimming pared 4 bases from V and 0 bases from J, leaving 10 bases between. From germline, CDR1 is ENHRY and CDR2 SYGVKD. This CDR3 is 15 amino acids long.